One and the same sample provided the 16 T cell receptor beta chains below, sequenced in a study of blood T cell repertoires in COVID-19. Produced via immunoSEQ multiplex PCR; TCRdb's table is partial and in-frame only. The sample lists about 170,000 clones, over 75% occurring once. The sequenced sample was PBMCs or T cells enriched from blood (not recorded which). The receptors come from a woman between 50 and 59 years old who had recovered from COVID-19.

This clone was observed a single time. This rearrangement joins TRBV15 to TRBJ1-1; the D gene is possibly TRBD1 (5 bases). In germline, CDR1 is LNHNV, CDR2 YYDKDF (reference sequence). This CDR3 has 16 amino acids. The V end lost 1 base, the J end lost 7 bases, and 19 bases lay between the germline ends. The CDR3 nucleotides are TGTGCCACCAGCAGAGGCCTTATAGGGACTTCGGGTGAAGCTTTCTTT. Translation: CATSRGLIGTSGEAFF.

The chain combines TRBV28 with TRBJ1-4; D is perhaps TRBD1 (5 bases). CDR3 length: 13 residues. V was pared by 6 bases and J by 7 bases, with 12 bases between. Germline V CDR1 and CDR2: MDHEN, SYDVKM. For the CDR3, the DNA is TGTGCCAGCAGCGGGGGGAAGAGTGAAAAACTGTTTTTT. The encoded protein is CASSGGKSEKLFF.

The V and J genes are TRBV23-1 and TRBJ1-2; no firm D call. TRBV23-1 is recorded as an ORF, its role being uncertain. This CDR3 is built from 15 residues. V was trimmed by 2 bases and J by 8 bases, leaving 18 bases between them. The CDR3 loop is CASSQPSGGDVGYTF. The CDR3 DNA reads TGCGCCAGCAGTCAACCCTCGGGCGGGGATGTAGGCTACACCTTC.

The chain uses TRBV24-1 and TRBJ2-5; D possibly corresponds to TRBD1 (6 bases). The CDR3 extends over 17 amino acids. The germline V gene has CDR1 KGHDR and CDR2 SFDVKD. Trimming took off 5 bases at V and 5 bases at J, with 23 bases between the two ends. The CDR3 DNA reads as TGTGCCACCAGTGGTTTCTCAACAGGGTCCGCGGAGGAGACCCAGTACTTC. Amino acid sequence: CATSGFSTGSAEETQYF.

In DNA form, the CDR3 reads TGCGCCAGCAGCTTCGGCGGGGGTCTCGGGGACATTCAGTACTTC. It specifies CASSFGGGLGDIQYF. This sequence joins TRBV5-1 and TRBJ2-4, with 7 bases matching TRBD2. The germline V gene has CDR1 SGHRS and CDR2 YFSETQ. This CDR3 is 15 amino acids long. Losses at the gene ends were 2 bases for V and 8 bases for J; bases not matched to a gene: 10. The full variable domain, rest sourced from reference TRBV5-1 and TRBJ2-4, is KAGVTQTPRYLIKTRGQQVTLSCSPISGHRSVSWYQQTPGQGLQFLFEYFSETQRNKGNFPGRFSGRQFSNSRSEMNVSTLELGDSALYLCASSFGGGLGDIQYFGAGTRLSVL.

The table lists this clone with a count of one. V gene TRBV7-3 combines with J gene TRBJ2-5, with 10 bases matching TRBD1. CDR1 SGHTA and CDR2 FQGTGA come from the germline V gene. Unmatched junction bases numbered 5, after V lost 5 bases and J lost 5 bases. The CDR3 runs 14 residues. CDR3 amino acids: CASSKTGGRETQYF. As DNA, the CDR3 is TGTGCCAGCAGCAAGACAGGGGGCAGGGAGACCCAGTACTTC.

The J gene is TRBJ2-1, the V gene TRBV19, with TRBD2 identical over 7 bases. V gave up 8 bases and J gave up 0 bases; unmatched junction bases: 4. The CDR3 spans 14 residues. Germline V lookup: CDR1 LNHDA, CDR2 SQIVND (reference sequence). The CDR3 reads CASSTGGSYNEQFF. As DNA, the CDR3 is TGTGCCAGTTCCACGGGGGGCTCCTACAATGAGCAGTTCTTC.

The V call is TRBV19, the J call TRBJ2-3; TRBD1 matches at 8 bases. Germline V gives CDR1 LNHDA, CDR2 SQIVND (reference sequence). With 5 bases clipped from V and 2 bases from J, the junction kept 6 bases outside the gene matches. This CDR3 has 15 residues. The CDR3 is CASSLRTGPTDTQYF. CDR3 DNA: TGTGCCAGTAGTCTAAGGACAGGGCCCACAGATACGCAGTATTTT.

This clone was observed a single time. CDR3 region: CASREEGRGLNSPLHF. CDR3 nucleotides: TGTGCCAGTAGGGAAGAGGGCAGGGGGCTGAATTCACCCCTCCACTTT. V gene TRBV19 combines with J gene TRBJ1-6, with 8 positions matching TRBD1. Germline loops: CDR1 LNHDA, CDR2 SQIVND (reference sequence). The CDR3 covers 16 residues. The ends lost 6 bases at V and 7 bases at J; junction bases unmatched: 11. Full variable domain (rest looked up from reference TRBV19 and TRBJ1-6): DGGITQSPKYLFRKEGQNVTLSCEQNLNHDAMYWYRQDPGQGLRLIYYSQIVNDFQKGDIAEGYSVSREKKESFPLTVTSAQKNPTAFYLCASREEGRGLNSPLHFGNGTRLTVT.

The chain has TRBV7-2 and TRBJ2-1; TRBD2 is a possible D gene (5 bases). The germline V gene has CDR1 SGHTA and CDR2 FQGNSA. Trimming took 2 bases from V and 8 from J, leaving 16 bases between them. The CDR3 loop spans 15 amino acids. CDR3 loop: CASSLRIVGGDEQFF. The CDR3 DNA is TGTGCCAGCAGCTTAAGGATCGTAGGAGGAGATGAGCAGTTCTTC.

Here the CDR3 reads CASSLGGVGPTNEKLFF. CDR3 coding DNA: TGTGCCAGCAGCTTGGGGGGGGTTGGCCCAACTAATGAAAAACTGTTTTTT. The chain uses TRBV5-4 and TRBJ1-4; D is perhaps TRBD1 (5 bases). CDR3 length: 17 amino acids. Germline lookup yields CDR1 SGHNT and CDR2 YYREEE (reference sequence). Trimming cost V 0 bases and J 0 bases, with 12 bases left between them.

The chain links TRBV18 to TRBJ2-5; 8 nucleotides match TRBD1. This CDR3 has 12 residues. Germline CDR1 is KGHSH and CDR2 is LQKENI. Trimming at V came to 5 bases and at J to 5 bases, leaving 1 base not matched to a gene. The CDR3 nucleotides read TGTGCCAGCTCAAACAGGGGGGAGACCCAGTACTTC. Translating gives CASSNRGETQYF.

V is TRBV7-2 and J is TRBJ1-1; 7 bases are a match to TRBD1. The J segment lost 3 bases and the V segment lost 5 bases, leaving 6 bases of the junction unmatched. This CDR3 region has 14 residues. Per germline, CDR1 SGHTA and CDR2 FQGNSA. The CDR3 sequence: CASSETGKHTEAFF. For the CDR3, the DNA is TGTGCCAGCAGCGAGACAGGGAAACACACTGAAGCTTTCTTT.

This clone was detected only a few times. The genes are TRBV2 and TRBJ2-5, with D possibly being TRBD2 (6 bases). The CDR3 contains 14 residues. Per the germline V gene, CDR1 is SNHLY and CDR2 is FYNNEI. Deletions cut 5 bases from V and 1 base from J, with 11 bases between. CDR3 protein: CASSLGGRQETQYF. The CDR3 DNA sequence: TGTGCCAGCAGTCTGGGGGGTCGCCAAGAGACCCAGTACTTC.

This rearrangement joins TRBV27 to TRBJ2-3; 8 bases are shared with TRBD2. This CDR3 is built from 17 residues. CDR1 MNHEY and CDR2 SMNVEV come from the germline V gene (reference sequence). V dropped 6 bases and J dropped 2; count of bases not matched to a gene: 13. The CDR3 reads CASSLYATGGDTDTQYF. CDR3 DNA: TGTGCCAGCAGCCTCTATGCTACCGGGGGGGACACAGATACGCAGTATTTT.

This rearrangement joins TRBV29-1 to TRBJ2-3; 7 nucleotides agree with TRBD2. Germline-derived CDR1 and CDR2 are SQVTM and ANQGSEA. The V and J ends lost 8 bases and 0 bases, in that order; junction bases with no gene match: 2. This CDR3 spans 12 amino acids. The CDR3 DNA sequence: TGCAGCCTGGGGGGGAGCACAGATACGCAGTATTTT. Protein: CSLGGSTDTQYF.